The 10 T cell receptor beta chains listed next were all sequenced from one sample in a study of T cell changes during pregnancy in multiple sclerosis. Here immunoSEQ multiplex PCR was the method, and the copy in TCRdb shows in-frame clones only, minus some. The table has roughly 72,000 clones, around 90% seen once. The source material was peripheral blood, sampled in the first trimester of pregnancy. The origin of the receptors is a female donor in good health, enrolled as a control in a pregnancy study.

This clone was seen only a few times. This sequence joins TRBV6-1 and TRBJ1-6; 9 nucleotides align to TRBD1. After removal of 5 bases from V and 7 bases from J, the junction contained 6 bases not matched to a gene. This CDR3 region has 15 residues. Germline CDR1 reads MNHNS; CDR2 reads SASEGT. In nucleotides, the CDR3 is TGTGCCAGCAGTTCTGGGACAGGGTTGAATTCACCCCTCCACTTT. Translation gives CASSSGTGLNSPLHF.

The V and J genes are TRBV6-5 and TRBJ1-3; possible D gene TRBD1, 5 bases. Trimming removed 5 bases from V and 1 base from J, with 12 bases in between. CDR1 and CDR2 (germline): MNHEY, SVGAGI. The CDR3 totals 15 residues. CDR3 loop: CASSSDGGSGNTIYF. CDR3 bases: TGTGCCAGCAGTAGCGACGGGGGTTCTGGAAACACCATATATTTT.

The chain recombines TRBV5-1 with TRBJ1-2; 7 bases are shared with TRBD1. From germline, CDR1 is SGHRS and CDR2 YFSETQ. Losses at the gene ends were 0 bases for V and 2 bases for J; bases not matched to a gene: 7. The CDR3 extends over 16 amino acids. CDR3 nucleotides: TGCGCCAGCAGCTTGGACGGGACAGCTTCCAACTATGGCTACACCTTC. This gives the protein CASSLDGTASNYGYTF.

The rearrangement joins TRBV2 to TRBJ1-1; possible D gene TRBD1, 6 bases. The CDR3 is made up of 13 amino acids. Per the germline V gene, CDR1 is SNHLY and CDR2 is FYNNEI. The V end lost 6 bases, the J end lost 1 base, and 9 bases lay between the germline ends. The CDR3 sequence is CASSRQANTEAFF. CDR3 nucleotide sequence: TGTGCCAGCAGCCGACAGGCGAACACTGAAGCTTTCTTT.

The V gene is TRBV6-6, the J gene TRBJ1-3, with D unclear. The germline V and J ends were trimmed by 6 bases and 4 bases, with 13 bases remaining between them. Germline CDR1 reads MNHNY; CDR2 reads SVGAGI (reference sequence). CDR3 length: 14 amino acids. CDR3 sequence (DNA): TGTGCCAGCAGAACAGCATCGGGGGGAAACACCATATATTTT. Translating gives CASRTASGGNTIYF.

The rearrangement links TRBV7-2 to TRBJ1-3, with a tentative D call TRBD1 (5 bases). Between the trimmed V and J ends, which lost 2 bases and 3 bases, there was a span of 8 bases. CDR3 size: 14 residues. Germline V CDR1 and CDR2: SGHTA, FQGNSA. The CDR3 nucleotides are TGTGCCAGCAGCTTAACCAGGGATGGAAACACCATATATTTT. Translation: CASSLTRDGNTIYF.

CDR3 in amino acids: CASSVSSGRVETQYF. The CDR3 DNA sequence: TGTGCCAGCAGCGTTTCAAGCGGGAGGGTCGAGACCCAGTACTTC. The J gene is TRBJ2-5, the V gene TRBV9; TRBD2 aligns across 10 bases. The length of the CDR3 is 15 residues. Germline V gene data show CDR1 as SGDLS and CDR2 as YYNGEE. V dropped 2 bases and J dropped 5; count of bases not matched to a gene: 6. The whole variable domain, filled in from reference TRBV9 and TRBJ2-5, reads DSGVTQTPKHLITATGQRVTLRCSPRSGDLSVYWYQQSLDQGLQFLIQYYNGEERAKGNILERFSAQQFPDLHSELNLSSLELGDSALYFCASSVSSGRVETQYFGPGTRLLVL.

This sequence joins TRBV4-1 and TRBJ2-7; D not resolved. The CDR3 covers 15 residues. Germline V gene lookup returns CDR1 MGHRA and CDR2 YSYEKL. The V gene lost 0 bases and the J gene lost 2 bases, with 11 bases spanning the gap. The CDR3 sequence: CASSQDWVGAYEQYF. CDR3 DNA sequence: TGCGCCAGCAGCCAAGACTGGGTTGGAGCCTACGAGCAGTACTTC.

The chain recombines TRBV27 with TRBJ1-1, with 7 bases identical to TRBD1. V lost 4 bases to trimming and J lost 5 bases; unmatched junction nucleotides: 10. Germline CDR1 MNHEY, CDR2 SMNVEV (reference sequence). The CDR3 contains 15 residues. CDR3 sequence: CASSSYLLQGTEAFF. The CDR3, as DNA: TGTGCCAGCAGTTCCTACTTATTACAGGGGACTGAAGCTTTCTTT.

As for this clone: The sample holds other DNA sequences that translate to the same CDR3. This sequence joins TRBV7-2 and TRBJ1-2, with unresolved D. The CDR3 loop spans 13 amino acids. Trimming pared 1 base from V and 6 bases from J, leaving 9 bases between. Germline CDR1 reads SGHTA; CDR2 reads FQGNSA. The CDR3 DNA reads TGTGCCAGCAGCTTAGGGACGGGAGATGGCTACACCTTC. Residues: CASSLGTGDGYTF.